A selection of T cell receptor beta chains follows, all from one sample in a study of cytomegalovirus exposure and HLA in healthy donors. Clones were sequenced by immunoSEQ multiplex PCR, and TCRdb holds only the in-frame ones, with some missing. Of just over 150,000 clones listed, around 74% are singletons. The sequenced sample was PBMCs. The receptor source for this set is a female donor in good health and CMV-seronegative. Each CDR3 is given with its conserved first and last residue. Fields, in order: J gene, D gene, V gene, clone size, CDR3 DNA, CDR3 protein. A D gene is named only where the DNA matches it firmly. Clone size is shown for a subset of rows, as once, few, many or a class of expanded clone.

TRBJ2-7,TRBD2,TRBV4-2,-,TGTGCCAGCAGCCAAGATTCTAAGGTGGGAGGGCCGGGTGTGCAGTACTTC,CASSQDSKVGGPGVQYF
TRBJ1-3,-,TRBV27,-,TGTGCCAGCAGTTTAAGGGGAATTAATCGTGGAAACACCATATATTTT,CASSLRGINRGNTIYF
TRBJ1-4,TRBD1,TRBV5-6,-,TGTGCCAGCAGCTCACCGACAGGGGGGAATGAAAAACTGTTTTTT,CASSSPTGGNEKLFF
TRBJ2-7,TRBD1,TRBV10-1,-,TGCGCCAGCAGTGCCGTCGGCCCAGGGGGTACCTACGAGCAGTACTTC,CASSAVGPGGTYEQYF
TRBJ1-1,-,TRBV5-1,-,TGCGCCAGCAGCTTGCTCGGGAATGTGAACACTGAAGCTTTCTTT,CASSLLGNVNTEAFF
TRBJ2-5,TRBD2,TRBV14,-,TGTGCCAGCAGCCTTAGTAGCGGGAGGACGGAGACCCAGTACTTC,CASSLSSGRTETQYF
TRBJ2-3,-,TRBV5-1,few,TGCGCCAGCAGCTTGTGGACAGAAACAGATACGCAGTATTTT,CASSLWTETDTQYF
TRBJ1-2,-,TRBV30,once,TGTGCCTGGAGTGTCACAGCAGGGTATGGCTACACCTTC,CAWSVTAGYGYTF
TRBJ2-3,-,TRBV2,-,TGTGCCAGCACCCCGATAGGGGGGGCCGAAGATACGCAGTATTTT,CASTPIGGAEDTQYF
TRBJ1-1,-,TRBV27,-,TGTGCCAGCAGTTTAGTCAGGAACACCGAAGCTTTCTTT,CASSLVRNTEAFF
TRBJ1-6,TRBD1,TRBV7-9,-,TGTGCCAGCAGGGATGGGCAGGGGGCCCATAATTCACCCCTCCACTTT,CASRDGQGAHNSPLHF